This T cell receptor beta chain was sequenced for a study of blood T cell repertoires in COVID-19. Study in general: COVID-19 samples, acute and convalescent, were from the United States, Italy and Spain. The cDNA or gDNA used as material had been derived from T cells, B-cell-depleted T cells, or PBMCs.

The V and J ends lost 1 base and 6 bases, in that order; junction bases with no gene match: 10. Germline V gene sequence: CDR1 SGHRS, CDR2 YFSETQ. CDR3 length equals 16 residues. As originally analysed: Researchers report that nucleated cell counts were estimated from reference gene primer amplification. Assay: immunoSEQ multiplex PCR; the TCRdb copy retains only in-frame clones and omits some. V and J calls and clone size are those listed in that table; D and trimming were worked out from the DNA. The sample consists of around 220,000 clones, about 88% of them appearing once. This sequence was found in a woman in her thirties or forties who had recovered from COVID-19. Source material: peripheral blood. This chain uses TRBV5-1 with TRBJ2-1, with 7 nucleotides matching TRBD1. The CDR3 here is CASSLLPGGSGNEQFF. CDR3 DNA sequence: TGCGCCAGCAGCTTGCTGCCAGGGGGATCTGGCAATGAGCAGTTCTTC. Drawing the rest from reference TRBV5-1 and TRBJ2-1, the complete variable domain is KAGVTQTPRYLIKTRGQQVTLSCSPISGHRSVSWYQQTPGQGLQFLFEYFSETQRNKGNFPGRFSGRQFSNSRSEMNVSTLELGDSALYLCASSLLPGGSGNEQFFGPGTRLTVL.